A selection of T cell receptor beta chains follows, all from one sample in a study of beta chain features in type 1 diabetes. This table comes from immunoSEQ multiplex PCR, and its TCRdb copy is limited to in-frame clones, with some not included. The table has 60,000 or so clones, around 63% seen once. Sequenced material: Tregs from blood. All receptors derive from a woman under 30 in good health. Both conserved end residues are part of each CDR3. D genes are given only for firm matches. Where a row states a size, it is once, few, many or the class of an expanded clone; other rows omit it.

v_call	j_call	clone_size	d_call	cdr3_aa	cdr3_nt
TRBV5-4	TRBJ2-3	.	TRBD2	CASSFGTSGTDTQYF	TGTGCCAGCAGCTTTGGGACTAGCGGTACAGATACGCAGTATTTT
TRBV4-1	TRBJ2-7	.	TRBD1	CASSLKPPRTGVDEQYF	TGCGCCAGCAGCCTCAAACCCCCCCGGACAGGGGTGGACGAGCAGTACTTC
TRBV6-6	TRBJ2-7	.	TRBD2	CASKTSAGYEQYF	TGTGCCAGCAAGACTAGCGCCGGCTACGAGCAGTACTTC
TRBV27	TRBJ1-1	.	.	CASSPRPVAGTEAFF	TGTGCCAGCAGTCCCAGACCGGTTGCGGGCACTGAGGCTTTCTTT
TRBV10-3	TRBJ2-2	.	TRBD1	CAISEGTGSNTGELFF	TGTGCCATCAGTGAGGGGACAGGGTCGAACACCGGGGAGCTGTTTTTT
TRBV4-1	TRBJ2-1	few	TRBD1	CASSLGMDRGYNEQFF	TGCGCCAGCAGCCTTGGTATGGACAGGGGGTACAATGAGCAGTTCTTC
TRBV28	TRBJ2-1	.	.	CASSLFAGRSYNEQFF	TGTGCCAGCAGTTTATTCGCGGGAAGGTCCTACAATGAGCAGTTCTTC
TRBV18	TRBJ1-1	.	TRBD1	CASSPPRTGDPRGTEAFF	TGTGCCAGCTCACCTCCTCGGACAGGGGACCCCCGCGGTACTGAAGCTTTCTTT
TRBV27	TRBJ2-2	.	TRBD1	CASSLESPGQGAGELFF	TGTGCCAGCAGTTTAGAATCACCGGGACAGGGGGCCGGGGAGCTGTTTTTT
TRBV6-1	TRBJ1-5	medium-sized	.	CASSGAGVYQPQHF	TGTGCCAGCTCCGGGGCAGGGGTTTATCAGCCCCAGCATTTT
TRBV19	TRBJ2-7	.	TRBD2	CASSPGGTYEQYF	TGTGCCAGTAGTCCGGGGGGGACCTACGAGCAGTACTTC
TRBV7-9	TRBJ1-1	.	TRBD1	CASSPMGQGGKEGTEAFF	TGTGCCAGCAGCCCGATGGGACAGGGGGGTAAGGAGGGCACTGAAGCTTTCTTT
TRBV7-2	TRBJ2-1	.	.	CASSSGQSSYNEQFF	TGTGCCAGCAGCTCCGGACAGAGCTCCTACAATGAGCAGTTCTTC
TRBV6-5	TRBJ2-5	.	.	CASSLQGRETQYF	TGTGCCAGCAGTTTACAGGGGAGGGAGACCCAGTACTTC
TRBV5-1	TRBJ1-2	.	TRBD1	CASREGAANYGYTF	TGCGCCAGCAGAGAGGGGGCGGCAAACTATGGCTACACCTTC
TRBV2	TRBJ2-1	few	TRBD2	CASSETSERGYNEQFF	TGTGCCAGCAGTGAAACTAGCGAGCGGGGGTACAATGAGCAGTTCTTC
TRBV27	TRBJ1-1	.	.	CASSSMNTEAFF	TGTGCCAGCAGTTCAATGAACACTGAAGCTTTCTTT
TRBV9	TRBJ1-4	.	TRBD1	CASSAGQGSEKLFF	TGTGCCAGCAGCGCGGGACAGGGGAGTGAAAAACTGTTTTTT
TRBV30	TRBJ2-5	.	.	CAWSTAYRSSGETQYF	TGTGCCTGGAGTACGGCCTACAGGTCCTCGGGAGAGACCCAGTACTTC
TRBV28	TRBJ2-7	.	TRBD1	CASSFSDRGGVQYF	TGTGCCAGCAGTTTTAGTGACAGGGGTGGGGTGCAGTACTTC
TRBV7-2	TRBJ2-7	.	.	CASSQVRAEQYF	TGTGCCAGCAGCCAAGTCAGGGCCGAGCAGTACTTC
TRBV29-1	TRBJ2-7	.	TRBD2	CSGVTSGVRYEQYF	TGCAGCGGTGTGACTAGCGGGGTTCGGTACGAGCAGTACTTC
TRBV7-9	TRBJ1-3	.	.	CASSWTDRNAIYF	TGTGCCAGCAGTTGGACAGACAGAAACGCCATATATTTT
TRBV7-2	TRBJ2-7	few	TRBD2	CASSGGTTFYEQYF	TGTGCCAGCAGCGGCGGGACTACTTTCTACGAGCAGTACTTC
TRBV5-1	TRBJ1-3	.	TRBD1	CASSPAELRTGYTIYF	TGCGCCAGCAGTCCCGCTGAATTGAGGACAGGGTACACCATATATTTT
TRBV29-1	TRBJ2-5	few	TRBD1	CSVTGEGEETQYF	TGCAGCGTCACAGGGGAAGGGGAAGAGACCCAGTACTTC
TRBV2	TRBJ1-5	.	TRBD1	CASRGQGISNQPQHF	TGTGCCAGCAGGGGACAGGGGATAAGCAATCAGCCCCAGCATTTT
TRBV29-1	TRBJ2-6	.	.	CSAGQGSSGANVLTF	TGCAGCGCGGGGCAGGGGAGCTCTGGGGCCAACGTCCTGACTTTC
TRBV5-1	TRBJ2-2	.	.	CASGTTGSATGELFF	TGCGCCAGCGGAACAACAGGGAGTGCCACCGGGGAGCTGTTTTTT
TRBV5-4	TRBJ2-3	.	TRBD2	CASSLDATSGILGPTDTQYF	TGTGCCAGCAGCTTGGATGCGACTAGCGGGATCCTAGGCCCCACAGATACGCAGTATTTT
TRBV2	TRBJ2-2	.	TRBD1	CASSGTGGLGELFF	TGTGCCAGCAGCGGGACAGGCGGGCTCGGGGAGCTGTTTTTT
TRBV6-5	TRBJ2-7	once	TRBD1	CASSYSDRSYEQYF	TGTGCCAGCAGTTACTCGGACAGGTCCTACGAGCAGTACTTC
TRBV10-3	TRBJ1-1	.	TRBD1	CATRQGNTEAFF	TGTGCCACCAGACAGGGCAACACTGAAGCTTTCTTT
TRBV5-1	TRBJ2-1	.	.	CASSLVGDEQFF	TGCGCCAGCAGCTTGGTGGGCGATGAGCAGTTCTTC
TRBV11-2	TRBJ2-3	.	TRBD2	CASSLVAGGKDTQYF	TGTGCCAGCAGCTTAGTAGCGGGGGGTAAAGATACGCAGTATTTT
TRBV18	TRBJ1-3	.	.	CASSSPGHLSGNTIYF	TGTGCCAGCTCATCACCGGGACACCTCTCTGGAAACACCATATATTTT
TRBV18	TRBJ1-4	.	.	CASSPRGTGRGEKLFF	TGTGCCAGCTCACCACGCGGTACAGGGAGGGGAGAAAAACTGTTTTTT
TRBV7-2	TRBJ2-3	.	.	CASSLAGDTDTQYF	TGTGCCAGCAGCTTAGCGGGCGACACAGATACGCAGTATTTT
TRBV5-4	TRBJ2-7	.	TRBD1	CASSINRGYEQYF	TGTGCCAGCAGCATAAACAGGGGATACGAGCAGTACTTC
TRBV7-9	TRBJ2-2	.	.	CASSRGTAHTGELFF	TGTGCCAGCAGCCGCGGGACAGCCCACACCGGGGAGCTGTTTTTT
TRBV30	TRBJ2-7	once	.	CAWSGQRYEQYF	TGTGCCTGGAGTGGACAGCGCTACGAGCAGTACTTC
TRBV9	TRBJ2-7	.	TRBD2	CASSVGSGGAPYEQYF	TGTGCCAGCAGCGTAGGATCCGGGGGGGCGCCCTACGAGCAGTACTTC
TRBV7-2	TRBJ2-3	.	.	CASSSVGVETDTQYF	TGTGCCAGCAGCTCCGTAGGGGTTGAAACAGATACGCAGTATTTT
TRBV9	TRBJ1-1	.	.	CASSPSQTVMNTEAFF	TGTGCCAGCAGCCCCAGCCAGACAGTAATGAACACTGAAGCTTTCTTT
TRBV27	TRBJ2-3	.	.	CASSPGIGLTDTQYF	TGTGCCAGCAGTCCAGGGATCGGCCTCACAGATACGCAGTATTTT
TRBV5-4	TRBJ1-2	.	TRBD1	CASSQAIWTGKGYTF	TGTGCCAGCAGCCAAGCGATATGGACAGGCAAGGGCTACACCTTC
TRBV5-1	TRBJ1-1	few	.	CASSLVGGGNTEAFF	TGCGCCAGCAGCTTGGTCGGAGGAGGTAACACTGAAGCTTTCTTT
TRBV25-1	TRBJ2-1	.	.	CASSSSNSYNEQFF	TGTGCCAGCAGTAGCTCAAACTCCTACAATGAGCAGTTCTTC
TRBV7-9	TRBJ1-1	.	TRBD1	CASREGTAEAFF	TGTGCCAGCAGAGAAGGGACAGCGGAAGCTTTCTTT
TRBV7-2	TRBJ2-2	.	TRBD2	CASSSTSGSTGELFF	TGTGCCAGCAGCTCGACTAGCGGGAGCACCGGGGAGCTGTTTTTT
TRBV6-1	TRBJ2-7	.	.	CASIAPYRAGYEQYF	TGTGCCAGCATTGCGCCCTACAGGGCTGGGTACGAGCAGTACTTC
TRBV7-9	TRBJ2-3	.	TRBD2	CASSPGGDTQYF	TGTGCCAGCAGCCCGGGGGGAGATACGCAGTATTTT
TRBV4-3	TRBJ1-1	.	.	CASSQEGYMNTEAFF	TGCGCCAGCAGCCAAGAGGGCTATATGAACACTGAAGCTTTCTTT
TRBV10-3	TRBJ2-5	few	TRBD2	CAISPRDYNQETQYF	TGTGCCATCAGTCCCCGGGACTACAACCAAGAGACCCAGTACTTC